Below, 19 T cell receptor beta chains from the same sample are listed, as sequenced in a study of early T cells in non-severe SARS-CoV-2 infection. MiXCR, applied by TCRdb to the 5' RACE reads, yields one record per CDR3 protein. The data contain roughly 100,000 distinct CDR3 sequences, under 15% of them singletons. Material: whole blood. All receptors come from an adult who was a healthcare worker with PCR-confirmed SARS-CoV-2 infection or an uninfected control (not recorded which).

This clonotype has a handful of counts. The chain couples TRBV5-1 to TRBJ2-7; no definite D call. The CDR3 is 12 amino acids. Germline lookup yields CDR1 SGHRS and CDR2 YFSETQ. V dropped 0 bases and J dropped 5 bases, with 6 bases sitting between them. The CDR3 sequence is CASSLDRDEQYF. The CDR3 region has the DNA TGCGCCAGCAGCTTGGACCGTGACGAGCAGTACTTC.

The V call is TRBV28, the J call TRBJ2-1, with D tentatively TRBD1 (5 bases). V shed 9 bases and J shed 10 bases, with 13 bases lying between them. This CDR3 contains 11 residues. Germline V CDR1 and CDR2: MDHEN, SYDVKM. The CDR3 here is CASGAGSEQFF. The CDR3 bases are TGTGCCAGTGGGGCTGGTAGCGAGCAGTTCTTC.

J is TRBJ1-2 and V is TRBV6-5, with TRBD1 matching 11 bases. The CDR3 extends over 16 amino acids. The V gene end was trimmed by 2 bases and the J gene end by 5 bases; junction bases not matched to a gene: 7. The germline CDR1 and CDR2 sequences are MNHEY and SVGAGI. CDR3 sequence reads: CASSYLGQGASYGYTF. The CDR3 bases are TGTGCCAGCAGTTACCTAGGACAGGGGGCGAGTTATGGCTACACCTTC.

The V and J genes are TRBV20-1 and TRBJ2-5, with 7 bases lining up with TRBD1. CDR3 size: 12 residues. The V and J ends lost 8 bases and 0 bases, in that order; junction bases with no gene match: 3. Germline loops: CDR1 DFQATT, CDR2 SNEGSKA (reference sequence). The CDR3 region is CSPGTDQETQYF. The CDR3 DNA follows: TGCAGTCCCGGGACAGACCAAGAGACCCAGTACTTC.

Ten or more counts support this clonotype. V and J are TRBV12-3 or TRBV12-4 and TRBJ1-5; D is possibly TRBD1 (6 bases). This CDR3 contains 15 residues. V lost 4 bases to trimming and J lost 6 bases, with 16 bases between them. The CDR3 DNA reads as TGTGCCAGCAGTTGGGGGGCCTCTGAGGGTCAGCCCCAGCATTTT. It specifies CASSWGASEGQPQHF.

V gene TRBV5-4 combines with J gene TRBJ2-1; either TRBD1 or TRBD2 may fit D (5 bases each). V gave up 9 bases and J gave up 0 bases, with 13 bases separating them. The CDR3 loop spans 14 amino acids. Germline lookup yields CDR1 SGHNT and CDR2 YYREEE (reference sequence). CDR3 sequence: CATGPTSSYNEQFF. CDR3 bases: TGTGCCACGGGGCCAACGAGCTCCTACAATGAGCAGTTCTTC. The full variable domain, with the rest looked up from reference TRBV5-4 and TRBJ2-1, is ETGVTQSPTHLIKTRGQQVTLRCSSQSGHNTVSWYQQALGQGPQFIFQYYREEENGRGNFPPRFSGLQFPNYSSELNVNALELDDSALYLCATGPTSSYNEQFFGPGTRLTVL.

The chain links TRBV6-5 to TRBJ1-6; D is unclear. CDR1 is MNHEY, CDR2 SVGAGI, per germline. This CDR3 has 13 amino acids. The V and J ends lost 6 bases and 9 bases respectively, with 12 bases between them. The CDR3 region has the DNA TGTGCCAGCAGCCGAGCGGAGGGTTCACCCCTCCACTTT. Protein sequence: CASSRAEGSPLHF.

This chain uses TRBV12-3 or TRBV12-4 with TRBJ1-1, with D uncertain. V shed 6 bases and J shed 5 bases, with 10 bases lying between them. The CDR3 covers 12 residues. This CDR3 reads CASSRRGTEAFF. DNA of the CDR3: TGTGCCAGCAGCCGCCGGGGTACTGAAGCTTTCTTT.

The chain has TRBV4-2 and TRBJ2-1; 7 bases agree with TRBD2. Germline-derived CDR1 and CDR2 are LGHNA and YNFKEQ. The CDR3 has 15 residues. V lost 0 bases, J lost 5 bases, and 4 bases stayed unmatched. As DNA, the CDR3 is TGTGCCAGCAGCCAAGAACGGGGGGACCACAATGAGCAGTTCTTC. It yields the protein CASSQERGDHNEQFF.

This chain uses TRBV20-1 with TRBJ2-7; 10 positions agree with TRBD1. With V trimmed by 3 bases and J by 1 base, 6 bases remained unmatched. This CDR3 contains 15 residues. Looked up from germline, CDR1 is DFQATT and CDR2 is SNEGSKA (reference sequence). Written as DNA, the CDR3 is TGCAGTGCTAGCGCCGGGGGACAGGGGTCCTACGAGCAGTACTTC. Translation: CSASAGGQGSYEQYF.

This clonotype was picked up many times. The rearrangement uses TRBV6-5 and TRBJ2-6, with D possibly being TRBD1 or TRBD2 (5 bases each). V was pared by 5 bases and J by 2 bases, with 10 bases between. The germline V gene encodes CDR1 MNHEY and CDR2 SVGAGI. The CDR3 contains 15 residues. CDR3 DNA sequence: TGTGCCAGCAGTCCGAGGGGTGCTGGGGCCAACGTCCTGACTTTC. Residues: CASSPRGAGANVLTF.

This chain uses TRBV3-1 with TRBJ2-6, with D tentatively TRBD2 (6 bases). The germline V gene has CDR1 LGHDT and CDR2 YNNKEL (reference sequence). Trimming pared 0 bases from V and 4 bases from J, leaving 10 bases between. The CDR3 covers 16 residues. The DNA of the CDR3 is TGTGCCAGCAGCCAAGATTCGGGGGTCGGGGCCAACGTCCTGACTTTC. Amino acids: CASSQDSGVGANVLTF.

This clonotype has ten or more counts. The chain joins TRBV19 to TRBJ2-3; D not certain. Trimming left V 3 bases short and J 2 bases short, with 12 bases between. The CDR3 is 15 amino acids. CDR1 LNHDA and CDR2 SQIVND come from the germline V gene (reference sequence). CDR3 bases: TGTGCCAGTAGTATTGGAAAAACCCACACAGATACGCAGTATTTT. Protein: CASSIGKTHTDTQYF.

There are many counts of this clonotype. V is TRBV3-1 and J is TRBJ1-6; 7 nucleotides align to TRBD1. V shed 4 bases and J 4 bases; nucleotides not matched to a gene: 1. The germline CDR1 and CDR2 sequences are LGHDT and YNNKEL (reference sequence). The CDR3 runs to 14 residues. CDR3 sequence: CASSPGQYNSPLHF. The CDR3 nucleotides read TGTGCCAGCAGCCCGGGACAGTATAATTCACCCCTCCACTTT. The full variable domain, with the rest looked up from reference TRBV3-1 and TRBJ1-6, is DTAVSQTPKYLVTQMGNDKSIKCEQNLGHDTMYWYKQDSKKFLKIMFSYNNKELIINETVPNRFSPKSPDKAHLNLHINSLELGDSAVYFCASSPGQYNSPLHFGNGTRLTVT.

The genes are TRBV27 and TRBJ2-3; TRBD1 might be the D (6 bases). This CDR3 contains 13 residues. Germline V gene lookup returns CDR1 MNHEY and CDR2 SMNVEV (reference sequence). V was shortened by 4 bases and J by 5 bases, with 10 bases between the two germline ends. The CDR3: CASSWGLGDTQYF. The CDR3 nucleotides are TGTGCCAGCAGTTGGGGGCTAGGAGATACGCAGTATTTT.

This clonotype has more than one count but fewer than ten. The rearrangement links TRBV3-1 to TRBJ1-6, with D unresolved. This CDR3 region has 14 residues. V dropped 4 bases and J dropped 11 bases, with 15 bases sitting between them. Germline lookup yields CDR1 LGHDT and CDR2 YNNKEL (reference sequence). The CDR3, as DNA: TGTGCCAGCAGCCCATCGGGATGGGAGGCACCCCTCCACTTT. This sequence encodes CASSPSGWEAPLHF. Filled out from reference TRBV3-1 and TRBJ1-6, the complete variable domain reads DTAVSQTPKYLVTQMGNDKSIKCEQNLGHDTMYWYKQDSKKFLKIMFSYNNKELIINETVPNRFSPKSPDKAHLNLHINSLELGDSAVYFCASSPSGWEAPLHFGNGTRLTVT.

This clonotype appeared a few times. The chain carries TRBV20-1 and TRBJ1-1; TRBD1 agrees at 7 bases. With 1 base clipped from V and 0 bases from J, the junction kept 2 bases outside the gene matches. Germline V gene lookup returns CDR1 DFQATT and CDR2 SNEGSKA (reference sequence). The length of the CDR3 is 14 residues. In DNA, the CDR3 is TGCAGTGCTAGAGGGGACAGCCTGAACACTGAAGCTTTCTTT. Residues: CSARGDSLNTEAFF.

In its sample, this clonotype was seen many times. The gene calls are TRBV29-1 and TRBJ2-3; D perhaps matches TRBD1 (6 bases). V lost 4 bases and J lost 4, with 9 bases in between. The CDR3 runs 12 residues. Per germline, CDR1 SQVTM and CDR2 ANQGSEA. The CDR3 loop reads CSVAGQSDTQYF. CDR3 nucleotides: TGCAGCGTTGCAGGACAGTCAGATACGCAGTATTTT.

The chain recombines TRBV11-2 with TRBJ2-7; the D gene could be TRBD1 or TRBD2 (5 bases each). The germline V gene encodes CDR1 SGHAT and CDR2 FQNNGV. The CDR3 has 19 residues. The V gene lost 4 bases and the J gene lost 0 bases, with 25 bases spanning the gap. The CDR3 region is CASSSGLGPRGKNSYEQYF. The CDR3 DNA follows: TGTGCCAGCAGCTCTGGACTGGGGCCTAGAGGGAAGAACTCCTACGAGCAGTACTTC.